This entry lists 29 T cell receptor beta chains sequenced from one sample in a study of T cell responses to AZD1222 COVID-19 vaccine. Clones were read by immunoSEQ multiplex PCR, and TCRdb kept only the in-frame ones, dropping some. The repertoire includes about 100,000 clones, around 90% of them detected once, and 1.5% to 2% sits in the top ten. This specimen was peripheral blood, taken on day 0 of AZD1222 vaccination. The receptor source for this set is an adult in good health.

V is TRBV5-1 and J is TRBJ2-2; D is undetermined. Trimming cost V 4 bases and J 6 bases, with 13 bases left between them. The CDR3 spans 14 residues. Germline V gene sequence: CDR1 SGHRS, CDR2 YFSETQ. The CDR3 loop reads CASSPRFGSGELFF. CDR3 bases: TGCGCCAGCAGCCCCCGGTTTGGTTCCGGGGAGCTGTTTTTT.

The chain employs TRBV2 and TRBJ2-6; TRBD1 is a possible D gene (6 bases). CDR3 size: 14 residues. The V and J ends lost 6 bases and 2 bases respectively, with 8 bases between them. Germline CDR1 SNHLY, CDR2 FYNNEI. The CDR3 bases are TGTGCCAGCAGACGACAGGCTGGGGCCAACGTCCTGACTTTC. Protein: CASRRQAGANVLTF.

V gene TRBV6-4 combines with J gene TRBJ1-5, with a weak D call TRBD1 (5 bases). With 3 bases removed from V and 0 bases from J, the gap between germline ends came to 12 bases. The CDR3 contains 16 residues. CDR1 and CDR2 from the germline V gene are MRHNA and SNTAGT. Here the CDR3 reads CASSEIRATSNQPQHF. The CDR3, as DNA: TGTGCCAGCAGTGAAATCAGGGCAACTAGCAATCAGCCCCAGCATTTT.

The CDR3 DNA sequence: TGTGCCAGCAGCACCAGGTGGAACACTGAAGCTTTCTTT. This gives the protein CASSTRWNTEAFF. The V and J genes are TRBV11-3 and TRBJ1-1, with D uncertain. Between the trimmed V and J ends, which lost 5 bases and 1 base, there was a span of 8 bases. CDR3 size: 13 residues. Germline CDR1 reads SGHNT; CDR2 reads YENEEA.

J is TRBJ2-3 and V is TRBV5-1; 13 nucleotides line up with TRBD2. Germline V CDR1 and CDR2: SGHRS, YFSETQ. The CDR3 loop spans 17 amino acids. After removal of 4 bases from V and 2 bases from J, the junction contained 7 bases not matched to a gene. CDR3 sequence (DNA): TGCGCCAGCAGCATCGGAACTAGCGGGAGGGTCACAGATACGCAGTATTTT. Protein product: CASSIGTSGRVTDTQYF.

This rearrangement joins TRBV30 to TRBJ1-2; TRBD1 is a possible D gene (5 bases). The CDR3 sequence is 13 residues long. The ends were cut back, 2 bases at V and 6 bases at J, with 13 bases in the middle. The germline V gene encodes CDR1 GTSNPN and CDR2 SVGIG (reference sequence). The CDR3 is CAWSIGTGDGYTF. Written as DNA, the CDR3 is TGTGCCTGGAGTATAGGGACGGGAGATGGCTACACCTTC.

The rearrangement joins TRBV18 to TRBJ2-3; 8 positions match TRBD2. The length of the CDR3 is 16 residues. The germline CDR1 and CDR2 sequences are KGHSH and LQKENI. J gave up 5 bases and V 0 bases, and 7 bases lay outside the gene matches. As DNA, the CDR3 is TGTGCCAGCTCACCACCGAGCGGGAGAGCGAAAGATACGCAGTATTTT. It codes for CASSPPSGRAKDTQYF.

The gene calls are TRBV6-2 or TRBV6-3 and TRBJ2-1; weak D call: TRBD1 (6 bases). This CDR3 is built from 14 residues. Deletions cut 2 bases from V and 6 bases from J, with 11 bases between. Germline CDR1 and CDR2: MNHEY and SVGEGT. CDR3 region: CASSYGGGLNEQFF. CDR3 coding DNA: TGTGCCAGCAGTTACGGTGGGGGCCTCAATGAGCAGTTCTTC.

V gene TRBV10-3 combines with J gene TRBJ2-1; possibly TRBD1 or TRBD2 for D (5 bases each). Trimming stripped 6 bases from V and 5 bases from J, with 17 bases between. The CDR3 has 15 amino acids. Germline CDR1 is ENHRY and CDR2 is SYGVKD. The CDR3 loop reads CAIRGRWEVHNEQFF. The CDR3 nucleotides are TGTGCCATCAGGGGACGGTGGGAAGTTCACAATGAGCAGTTCTTC.

This rearrangement joins TRBV5-1 to TRBJ2-7; a possible D gene is TRBD2 (6 bases). The germline gives CDR1 SGHRS, CDR2 YFSETQ. The CDR3 covers 14 residues. Trimming cost V 0 bases and J 5 bases, with 12 bases left between them. The CDR3 loop is CASSLAGTHDEQYF. CDR3 DNA sequence: TGCGCCAGCAGCTTGGCCGGGACTCATGACGAGCAGTACTTC.

The chain couples TRBV12-3 or TRBV12-4 to TRBJ1-5; 7 bases align to TRBD1. The ends lost 7 bases at V and 6 bases at J; junction bases unmatched: 6. The CDR3 is made up of 13 amino acids. The CDR3 nucleotides are TGTGCCAGCATTAGGGGGCTTCGTCAGCCCCAGCATTTT. This translates into CASIRGLRQPQHF.

The rearrangement links TRBV5-1 to TRBJ2-1; D is unclear. CDR1 is SGHRS, CDR2 YFSETQ, per germline. There are 15 residues in the CDR3. V lost 0 bases and J lost 7, with 14 bases in between. For the CDR3, the DNA is TGCGCCAGCAGCTTGGATGGGGAATCGACAAATGAGCAGTTCTTC. Translating gives CASSLDGESTNEQFF.

V is TRBV9 and J is TRBJ2-1; maybe TRBD2 (6 bases). V lost 3 bases and J 6 bases, leaving 22 bases between the germline ends. Per the germline V gene, CDR1 is SGDLS and CDR2 is YYNGEE. This CDR3 is built from 17 residues. The CDR3 loop is CASSGDAGTSEINEQFF. CDR3 DNA sequence: TGTGCCAGCAGCGGGGACGCCGGGACTTCGGAAATCAATGAGCAGTTCTTC.

The chain couples TRBV6-6 to TRBJ2-1; D gene ambiguous. The CDR3 has 13 amino acids. V lost 7 bases and J lost 6, with 13 bases in between. The germline V gene has CDR1 MNHNY and CDR2 SVGAGI (reference sequence). The CDR3 loop is CASTRPNGNEQFF. DNA for the CDR3: TGTGCCAGCACCCGTCCTAACGGCAATGAGCAGTTCTTC.

CDR3 loop: CASSLRQGASGNTIYF. DNA of the CDR3: TGTGCCAGCAGTTTACGACAGGGGGCATCAGGAAACACCATATATTTT. The J gene is TRBJ1-3, the V gene TRBV28, with TRBD1 matching 10 bases. Germline lookup yields CDR1 MDHEN and CDR2 SYDVKM. The CDR3 runs to 16 residues. V trimming: 2 bases; J trimming: 4 bases; junction bases outside the gene matches: 5.

CDR3 amino acids: CASNLTPNTEAFF. The CDR3 DNA sequence: TGTGCCAGCAACCTGACACCGAACACTGAAGCTTTCTTT. V usage is TRBV12-3 or TRBV12-4 and J usage is TRBJ1-1; no definite D call. The CDR3 loop spans 13 amino acids. Trimming stripped 7 bases from V and 1 base from J, with 10 bases between.

This rearrangement joins TRBV4-2 to TRBJ2-7, with 10 bases fitting TRBD2. Germline assignment: CDR1 LGHNA and CDR2 YNFKEQ. V was clipped by 0 bases and J by 7 bases; unmatched bases: 6. CDR3 length: 15 amino acids. The CDR3 spells CASSQDLAGVKEQYF. The CDR3 DNA follows: TGTGCCAGCAGCCAAGACCTAGCGGGAGTAAAGGAGCAGTACTTC.

The chain combines TRBV5-1 with TRBJ2-2; 7 bases line up with TRBD2. The CDR3 spans 17 residues. The V and J ends lost 1 base and 6 bases, in that order; junction bases with no gene match: 12. Germline lookup yields CDR1 SGHRS and CDR2 YFSETQ. The CDR3 coding sequence is TGCGCCAGCAGCTTGCTAGCGGCAATAAAAATGCCCGGGGAGCTGTTTTTT. It yields the protein CASSLLAAIKMPGELFF. The variable domain in full, with the rest retrieved from reference TRBV5-1 and TRBJ2-2, is KAGVTQTPRYLIKTRGQQVTLSCSPISGHRSVSWYQQTPGQGLQFLFEYFSETQRNKGNFPGRFSGRQFSNSRSEMNVSTLELGDSALYLCASSLLAAIKMPGELFFGEGSRLTVL.

The DNA of the CDR3 is TGTGCCAGCAGTGAGACGGGATACGAGCAGTACTTC. Amino acids: CASSETGYEQYF. The gene calls are TRBV5-6 and TRBJ2-7; a weak D match, TRBD2 (5 bases). The CDR3 is 12 amino acids. Germline CDR1 and CDR2: SGHDT and YYEEEE. Trimming took 5 bases from V and 4 from J, leaving 10 bases between them.

This sequence joins TRBV27 and TRBJ2-5; 8 bases line up with TRBD2. The CDR3 runs to 14 residues. V was pared by 3 bases and J by 5 bases, with 5 bases of the junction left unmatched. In germline, CDR1 is MNHEY, CDR2 SMNVEV (reference sequence). CDR3 nucleotide sequence: TGTGCCAGCAGTTTCCGGGAGGGTGGGGAGACCCAGTACTTC. Translation gives CASSFREGGETQYF.

The table lists this clone with a few counts. The rearrangement joins TRBV6-1 to TRBJ1-2; D is undetermined. This CDR3 spans 13 amino acids. V was cut by 2 bases and J by 7 bases, with 11 bases left in between. CDR1 is MNHNS, CDR2 SASEGT, per germline. The CDR3 loop reads CASSERADLGYTF. CDR3 sequence (DNA): TGTGCCAGCAGTGAAAGGGCTGATCTTGGCTACACCTTC.

V and J are TRBV28 and TRBJ2-3, with TRBD2 as a possible D gene (5 bases). The germline V and J ends were trimmed by 7 bases and 2 bases, with 10 bases remaining between them. Per germline, CDR1 MDHEN and CDR2 SYDVKM. This CDR3 contains 13 residues. The DNA of the CDR3 is TGTGCCAGCACCGCGGAGGTCACAGATACGCAGTATTTT. It translates to CASTAEVTDTQYF. Supplemented by reference TRBV28 and TRBJ2-3, the full variable domain reads DVKVTQSSRYLVKRTGEKVFLECVQDMDHENMFWYRQDPGLGLRLIYFSYDVKMKEKGDIPEGYSVSREKKERFSLILESASTNQTSMYLCASTAEVTDTQYFGPGTRLTVL.

This clone has more than one count but fewer than ten. The J gene is TRBJ2-7, the V gene TRBV2; TRBD2 matches 8 bases. Trimming cost V 9 bases and J 4 bases; bases outside gene matches: 11. This CDR3 region has 14 residues. Germline V gives CDR1 SNHLY, CDR2 FYNNEI. The CDR3 region is CASSEGLDVYEQYF. In DNA, the CDR3 is TGTGCCAGTTCTGAGGGACTAGACGTTTACGAGCAGTACTTC.

This chain links TRBV3-1 (or the pseudogene TRBV3-2) with TRBJ2-3, with 9 positions matching TRBD1. V dropped 4 bases and J dropped 3; count of bases not matched to a gene: 5. Germline CDR1 is LGHDT and CDR2 is YNNKEL (reference sequence). This CDR3 spans 15 amino acids. DNA for the CDR3: TGTGCCAGCAGCCCTCCAGGACAGGGGACAGATACGCAGTATTTT. Its translation: CASSPPGQGTDTQYF.

The CDR3 DNA follows: TGTGCCAGCAGCGACGACAGTTTTGCCTCCTACGAGCAGTACTTC. Its protein is CASSDDSFASYEQYF. The chain carries TRBV7-9 and TRBJ2-7, with D possibly TRBD1 on 5 matching bases. This CDR3 contains 15 residues. The V gene lost 5 bases and the J gene lost 0 bases, with 14 bases spanning the gap. The germline gives CDR1 SEHNR, CDR2 FQNEAQ (reference sequence). The full variable domain, completed using reference TRBV7-9 and TRBJ2-7, is DTGVSQNPRHKITKRGQNVTFRCDPISEHNRLYWYRQTLGQGPEFLTYFQNEAQLEKSRLLSDRFSAERPKGSFSTLEIQRTEQGDSAMYLCASSDDSFASYEQYFGPGTRLTVT.

The CDR3 region is CASKGRGLSYEQYF. The CDR3 DNA reads as TGTGCCAGCAAGGGCAGGGGTTTATCCTACGAGCAGTACTTC. This rearrangement joins TRBV27 to TRBJ2-7; a weak D match, TRBD1 (6 bases). Germline loops: CDR1 MNHEY, CDR2 SMNVEV (reference sequence). V was pared by 7 bases and J by 1 base, with 14 bases between. The CDR3 consists of 14 residues.

The V and J genes are TRBV28 and TRBJ2-7, with TRBD1 matching over 10 bases. V was clipped by 6 bases and J by 4 bases; unmatched bases: 6. This CDR3 has 14 residues. CDR1 and CDR2 (germline): MDHEN, SYDVKM. The CDR3 loop is CASRLPDRGYEQYF. The CDR3 DNA sequence: TGTGCCAGCAGGCTACCGGACAGGGGGTACGAGCAGTACTTC.

The count of this clone is one. This chain joins TRBV5-1 and TRBJ1-4; D is ambiguous. CDR1 is SGHRS and CDR2 is YFSETQ in the germline V gene. Trimming took 0 bases from V and 5 from J, leaving 14 bases between them. CDR3 length: 16 residues. The CDR3 sequence: CASSLVESRWNEKLFF. DNA for the CDR3: TGCGCCAGCAGCTTGGTTGAGAGCCGGTGGAATGAAAAACTGTTTTTT.

This clone showed up just once. The chain links TRBV28 to TRBJ1-5; tentative D call: TRBD1 (6 bases). Per the germline V gene, CDR1 is MDHEN and CDR2 is SYDVKM. The CDR3 sequence is 16 residues long. V shed 4 bases and J shed 0 bases, with 13 bases lying between them. CDR3 amino acids: CASSSSQGGSNQPQHF. The CDR3 bases are TGTGCCAGCAGTTCTTCACAGGGAGGTAGCAATCAGCCCCAGCATTTT.